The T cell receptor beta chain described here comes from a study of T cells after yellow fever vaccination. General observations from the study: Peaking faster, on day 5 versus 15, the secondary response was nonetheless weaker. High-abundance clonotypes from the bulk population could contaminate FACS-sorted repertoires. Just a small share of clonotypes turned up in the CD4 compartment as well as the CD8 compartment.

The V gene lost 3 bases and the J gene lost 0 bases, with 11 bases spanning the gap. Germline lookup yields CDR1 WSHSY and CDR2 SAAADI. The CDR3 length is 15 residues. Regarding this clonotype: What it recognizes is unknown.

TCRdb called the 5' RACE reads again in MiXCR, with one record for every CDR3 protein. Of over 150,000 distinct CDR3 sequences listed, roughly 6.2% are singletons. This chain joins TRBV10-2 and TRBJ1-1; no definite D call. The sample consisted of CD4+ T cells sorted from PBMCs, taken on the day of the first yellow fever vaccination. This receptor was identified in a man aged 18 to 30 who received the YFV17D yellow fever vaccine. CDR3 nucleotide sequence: TGCGCCAGCAGTGACCCCGGGATGATGAACACTGAAGCTTTCTTT. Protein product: CASSDPGMMNTEAFF.